These 29 T cell receptor beta chains were sequenced from one sample in a study of T-cell memory formation after mild COVID-19. TCRdb analysed the 5' RACE reads with MiXCR anew, one entry per CDR3 protein. The data contain over 150,000 distinct CDR3 sequences, about a fifth of them seen just once; the ten biggest clones take up around 3.9%. The specimen sequenced was PBMCs or a T cell subset sorted from them (not recorded which). Receptor source: a man between 18 and 35 years old who had mild COVID-19 (a few samples of this study predate the infection). Cell type and time point are not known.

CDR3 sequence: CASSQPGGGRGGTEAFF. CDR3 nucleotide sequence: TGTGCCAGCAGCCAGCCCGGGGGAGGTCGGGGCGGCACTGAAGCTTTCTTT. The rearrangement links TRBV3-1 to TRBJ1-1, with TRBD1 as a possible D gene (5 bases). The CDR3 totals 17 residues. Germline assignment: CDR1 LGHDT and CDR2 YNNKEL (reference sequence). Deletions cut 3 bases from V and 4 bases from J, with 21 bases between.

This clonotype has a handful of counts. V usage is TRBV4-2 and J usage is TRBJ1-2, with TRBD1 matching 7 bases. Germline CDR1 LGHNA, CDR2 YNFKEQ. This CDR3 is built from 16 residues. Trimming removed 0 bases from V and 5 bases from J; junction bases left unmatched: 9. The CDR3 spells CASSQDIRGRGYGYTF. The CDR3 DNA reads TGTGCCAGCAGCCAAGATATCAGGGGGAGGGGATATGGCTACACCTTC.

This clonotype was counted a few times. The chain recombines TRBV5-1 with TRBJ2-3; D may correspond to TRBD1 or TRBD2 (5 bases each). Per the germline V gene, CDR1 is SGHRS and CDR2 is YFSETQ. CDR3 size: 14 residues. Trimming pared 1 base from V and 3 bases from J, leaving 9 bases between. DNA of the CDR3: TGCGCCAGCAGCTTGTGGGACCCAACAGATACGCAGTATTTT. Its protein is CASSLWDPTDTQYF. Together with reference TRBV5-1 and TRBJ2-3, the CDR3 gives the full variable domain: KAGVTQTPRYLIKTRGQQVTLSCSPISGHRSVSWYQQTPGQGLQFLFEYFSETQRNKGNFPGRFSGRQFSNSRSEMNVSTLELGDSALYLCASSLWDPTDTQYFGPGTRLTVL.

This clonotype was seen more than once but under ten times. This chain uses TRBV24-1 with TRBJ2-7, with 9 positions matching TRBD1. The CDR3 loop spans 15 amino acids. Germline V gives CDR1 KGHDR, CDR2 SFDVKD. V was pared by 5 bases and J by 7 bases, with 11 bases of the junction left unmatched. CDR3 nucleotide sequence: TGTGCCACCAGTGCCCCAGAGGACAGGGGTCCGGAGCAGTACTTC. It encodes CATSAPEDRGPEQYF.

This clonotype has just a few counts. The rearrangement uses TRBV5-1 and TRBJ2-6; no clear D gene. Trimming pared 6 bases from V and 1 base from J, leaving 8 bases between. This CDR3 contains 14 residues. The germline V gene has CDR1 SGHRS and CDR2 YFSETQ. The CDR3, as DNA: TGCGCCAGCAATAGGCGATCTGGGGCCAACGTCCTGACTTTC. It specifies CASNRRSGANVLTF.

The rearrangement uses TRBV10-2 and TRBJ2-7; 9 bases are a match to TRBD2. Trimming took 1 base from V and 3 from J; bases not matched to a gene: 4. The CDR3 extends over 15 amino acids. The germline gives CDR1 WSHSY, CDR2 SAAADI. The CDR3 region has the DNA TGCGCCAGCAGTGAGTTGGCTAGCGGGAACTACGAGCAGTACTTC. Translation gives CASSELASGNYEQYF.

This clonotype was counted at least ten times. The chain is built from TRBV4-3 and TRBJ2-1; D perhaps matches TRBD1 (6 bases). V lost 4 bases and J lost 0, with 13 bases in between. The V gene's germline CDR1 is LGHNA and CDR2 YSLEER. The CDR3 covers 16 residues. The CDR3 bases are TGCGCCAGCAGCCTGTCCACAGGGAGCTCCTACAATGAGCAGTTCTTC. Amino acids: CASSLSTGSSYNEQFF.

V is TRBV25-1 and J is TRBJ1-2; D not resolved. The length of the CDR3 is 13 residues. The V gene's germline CDR1 is MGHDK and CDR2 SYGVNS. With 3 bases removed from V and 8 bases from J, the gap between germline ends came to 13 bases. The CDR3 region has the DNA TGTGCCAGCAGTGACGATCGAGTAGGAGGCTACACCTTC. Its protein product is CASSDDRVGGYTF.

This clonotype was recorded a few times. The chain links TRBV12-3 or TRBV12-4 to TRBJ1-5; TRBD1 is a possible D gene (5 bases). V was shortened by 5 bases and J by 6 bases, with 11 bases between the two germline ends. This CDR3 is 13 amino acids long. Here the CDR3 reads CASSGSGSQPQHF. The CDR3 nucleotides read TGTGCCAGCAGTGGATCAGGGAGTCAGCCCCAGCATTTT.

This chain links TRBV5-1 with TRBJ2-2; a weak D match, TRBD2 (5 bases). The CDR3 sequence is 14 residues long. Trimming took 5 bases from V and 4 from J, leaving 12 bases between them. The germline CDR1 and CDR2 sequences are SGHRS and YFSETQ. CDR3 sequence reads: CASRREMVTGELFF. As DNA, the CDR3 is TGCGCCAGCAGGAGGGAGATGGTCACCGGGGAGCTGTTTTTT. Complete variable domain (other parts from reference TRBV5-1 and TRBJ2-2): KAGVTQTPRYLIKTRGQQVTLSCSPISGHRSVSWYQQTPGQGLQFLFEYFSETQRNKGNFPGRFSGRQFSNSRSEMNVSTLELGDSALYLCASRREMVTGELFFGEGSRLTVL.

V and J are TRBV6-5 and TRBJ2-5; 8 nucleotides agree with TRBD2. The CDR3 consists of 14 residues. V lost 7 bases, J lost 4 bases, and 8 bases stayed unmatched. CDR1 and CDR2 (germline): MNHEY, SVGAGI. The CDR3 DNA sequence: TGTGCCAGCATCTCACCGGGGGGGTCAGAGACCCAGTACTTC. Residues: CASISPGGSETQYF.

The CDR3 protein is CASSQVYWNYGYTF. The CDR3 DNA reads TGCGCCAGCAGCCAAGTATACTGGAACTATGGCTACACCTTC. The rearrangement joins TRBV4-1 to TRBJ1-2; no reliable D call. V lost 1 base and J lost 2, with 8 bases in between. CDR1 and CDR2 from the germline V gene are MGHRA and YSYEKL. The CDR3 is 14 amino acids.

The chain uses TRBV14 and TRBJ1-6; the D gene is possibly TRBD1 (6 bases). V lost 1 base to trimming and J lost 9 bases, with 13 bases between them. The CDR3 has 15 amino acids. Germline V gene lookup returns CDR1 SGHDN and CDR2 FVKESK. The CDR3, as DNA: TGTGCCAGCAGCCAAGTACTGGGGGCGGCTTCACCCCTCCACTTT. This encodes CASSQVLGAASPLHF. Supplemented by reference TRBV14 and TRBJ1-6, the full variable domain reads EAGVTQFPSHSVIEKGQTVTLRCDPISGHDNLYWYRRVMGKEIKFLLHFVKESKQDESGMPNNRFLAERTGGTYSTLKVQPAELEDSGVYFCASSQVLGAASPLHFGNGTRLTVT.

The sample holds a few counts of this clonotype. The chain has TRBV12-3 or TRBV12-4 and TRBJ1-1, with D possibly matching TRBD1 (5 bases). Trimming left V 8 bases short and J 5 bases short, with 12 bases between. This CDR3 has 12 amino acids. CDR3 sequence reads: CASWDGVTEAFF. CDR3 DNA sequence: TGTGCCAGCTGGGACGGGGTTACTGAAGCTTTCTTT.

This clonotype was found a few times. V gene TRBV7-6 combines with J gene TRBJ2-2; possible D gene TRBD1, 6 bases. The V gene lost 1 base and the J gene lost 3 bases, with 6 bases spanning the gap. The V gene's germline CDR1 is SGHVS and CDR2 FNYEAQ. The CDR3 loop spans 14 amino acids. CDR3 in amino acids: CASSLEGDTGELFF. Here the CDR3 DNA reads TGTGCCAGCAGCTTAGAGGGGGACACCGGGGAGCTGTTTTTT.

This rearrangement joins TRBV29-1 to TRBJ1-1, with D uncertain. The CDR3 extends over 12 amino acids. V was clipped by 7 bases and J by 1 base, with 10 bases between them. Germline CDR1 is SQVTM and CDR2 is ANQGSEA. CDR3: CSAAGWNTEAFF. The CDR3 coding sequence is TGCAGCGCCGCGGGGTGGAACACTGAAGCTTTCTTT.

This chain links TRBV15 with TRBJ1-6; D remains unclear. Germline V gene data show CDR1 as LNHNV and CDR2 as YYDKDF (reference sequence). This CDR3 is built from 15 residues. Deletions cut 0 bases from V and 8 bases from J, with 11 bases between. CDR3: CATSRERVYDSPLHF. The CDR3 nucleotides read TGTGCCACCAGCAGAGAAAGGGTGTACGATTCACCCCTCCACTTT.

This chain links TRBV5-1 with TRBJ2-7; D is tentatively TRBD1 or TRBD2 (6 bases each). The CDR3 runs 14 residues. V was trimmed by 6 bases and J by 7 bases, leaving 20 bases between them. Germline-derived CDR1 and CDR2 are SGHRS and YFSETQ. The CDR3 reads CASKPLEGGAEQYF. CDR3 DNA sequence: TGCGCCAGCAAACCGTTGGAGGGGGGAGCAGAGCAGTACTTC.

The V call is TRBV15, the J call TRBJ2-3; the match to TRBD1 covers 9 bases. V shed 1 base, J shed 4 bases, and the junction held 12 bases outside the gene matches. CDR1 and CDR2 from the germline V gene are LNHNV and YYDKDF (reference sequence). The CDR3 length is 18 residues. The CDR3 loop reads CATSRGGTGLRGADTQYF. In DNA form, the CDR3 reads TGTGCCACCAGCAGAGGGGGGACAGGGCTTCGTGGGGCAGATACGCAGTATTTT.

This clonotype has more than one count but fewer than ten. The chain couples TRBV5-1 to TRBJ2-3, with a possible D match to TRBD1 (6 bases). CDR1 is SGHRS and CDR2 is YFSETQ in the germline V gene. The CDR3 has 14 residues. V shed 0 bases and J shed 4 bases, with 9 bases lying between them. DNA for the CDR3: TGCGCCAGCAGCTTGGTGGGGGCCCCAGATACGCAGTATTTT. This codes for CASSLVGAPDTQYF.

In DNA form, the CDR3 reads TGTGCCAGCAGTTACCGGGTGAACACTGAAGCTTTCTTT. Its protein product is CASSYRVNTEAFF. The chain uses TRBV6-5 and TRBJ1-1; D gene ambiguous. The V and J ends lost 2 bases and 0 bases respectively, with 4 bases between them. The CDR3 is 13 residues long. Germline V lookup: CDR1 MNHEY, CDR2 SVGAGI.

This chain joins TRBV29-1 and TRBJ1-2; TRBD1 aligns across 8 bases. CDR1 is SQVTM, CDR2 ANQGSEA, per germline. Losses at the gene ends were 3 bases for V and 6 bases for J; bases not matched to a gene: 3. CDR3 length equals 12 residues. In DNA form, the CDR3 reads TGCAGCGTTGAGCCCAGGGGGCATGGCTACACCTTC. Its translation: CSVEPRGHGYTF.

This clonotype was observed a few times. V gene TRBV6-5 combines with J gene TRBJ2-5; 9 bases are a match to TRBD1. Per germline, CDR1 MNHEY and CDR2 SVGAGI. V gave up 5 bases and J gave up 4 bases; unmatched junction bases: 8. The CDR3 runs to 15 residues. The CDR3 spells CASSTGTGFRETQYF. The CDR3 coding sequence is TGTGCCAGCAGTACCGGGACAGGGTTTAGAGAGACCCAGTACTTC.

The chain couples TRBV3-1 to TRBJ2-3; a weak D match, TRBD1 (5 bases). The CDR3 runs to 15 residues. Germline V CDR1 and CDR2: LGHDT, YNNKEL (reference sequence). The V gene lost 1 base and the J gene lost 3 bases, with 11 bases spanning the gap. CDR3 nucleotides: TGTGCCAGCAGCCAAGTAGGGGCAAGAACAGATACGCAGTATTTT. This sequence encodes CASSQVGARTDTQYF.

In this sample, this clonotype turned up a few times. The rearrangement joins TRBV6-5 to TRBJ2-7; D unclear. The germline V gene has CDR1 MNHEY and CDR2 SVGAGI. The CDR3 is made up of 14 amino acids. Between the trimmed V and J ends, which lost 5 bases and 0 bases, there was a span of 11 bases. CDR3 amino acids: CASSRTASSYEQYF. The CDR3 bases are TGTGCCAGCAGTCGGACGGCCAGCTCCTACGAGCAGTACTTC.

This clonotype was seen a handful of times. The V gene is TRBV7-2, the J gene TRBJ1-1, with TRBD1 matching 8 bases. Germline V lookup: CDR1 SGHTA, CDR2 FQGNSA. V shed 6 bases and J 1 base; nucleotides not matched to a gene: 4. CDR3 length: 14 residues. This chain's CDR3 is CASRNQGANTEAFF. DNA for the CDR3: TGTGCCAGCAGGAACCAGGGGGCGAACACTGAAGCTTTCTTT.

The chain employs TRBV9 and TRBJ2-2, with D maybe TRBD2 (6 bases). With 0 bases removed from V and 0 bases from J, the gap between germline ends came to 6 bases. Germline CDR1 is SGDLS and CDR2 is YYNGEE. The CDR3 extends over 15 amino acids. For the CDR3, the DNA is TGTGCCAGCAGCGTAGGCGGGACGAACACCGGGGAGCTGTTTTTT. This codes for CASSVGGTNTGELFF. Complete variable domain (other parts from reference TRBV9 and TRBJ2-2): DSGVTQTPKHLITATGQRVTLRCSPRSGDLSVYWYQQSLDQGLQFLIQYYNGEERAKGNILERFSAQQFPDLHSELNLSSLELGDSALYFCASSVGGTNTGELFFGEGSRLTVL.

The chain is built from TRBV6-5 and TRBJ1-2; 7 bases fit TRBD1. The CDR3 sequence is 16 residues long. The J segment lost 4 bases and the V segment lost 5 bases, leaving 13 bases of the junction unmatched. Germline values: CDR1 MNHEY, CDR2 SVGAGI. CDR3 DNA sequence: TGTGCCAGCAGTAGACAGGGAAAATCATCTTCCTATGGCTACACCTTC. As protein: CASSRQGKSSSYGYTF.

This clonotype was counted between two and nine times. This chain uses TRBV7-9 with TRBJ2-5; D unresolved. CDR1 and CDR2 (germline): SEHNR, FQNEAQ (reference sequence). With 0 bases removed from V and 4 bases from J, the gap between germline ends came to 12 bases. The CDR3 has 15 residues. The CDR3 bases are TGTGCCAGCAGCTTAGCGGTCCGGGTCGGAGAGACCCAGTACTTC. This encodes CASSLAVRVGETQYF.